This passage covers 21 T cell receptor beta chains from one sample sequenced in a study of a mutant IDH1 vaccine in newly diagnosed glioma. Their recognized antigens are unknown. The sample's time point: week 11, during vaccination. Every single dose of the vaccine, 300 ug of mutant IDH1 20-mer peptide, came with topical imiquimod. The repertoire was sequenced with immunoSEQ multiplex PCR; TCRdb's copy has only in-frame clones and lacks some. The sample has 55,000 to 65,000 clones, over 70% seen once. The input for sequencing was PBMCs, taken from a glioma patient whose treatment included an IDH1 peptide vaccine. Receptors originate from a man over 45 with glioma.

The gene calls are TRBV4-1 and TRBJ2-6; no definite D call. CDR3 length equals 16 residues. The germline V gene has CDR1 MGHRA and CDR2 YSYEKL. Trimming removed 2 bases at V and 1 base at J, with 9 bases between. CDR3 nucleotide sequence: TGCGCCAGCAGCCAATTCGGTGATTCTGGGGCCAACGTCCTGACTTTC. It is translated as CASSQFGDSGANVLTF.

V gene TRBV7-7 combines with J gene TRBJ2-7; D tentatively reads TRBD1 or TRBD2 (6 bases each). V was trimmed by 5 bases and J by 0 bases, leaving 8 bases between them. The V gene's germline CDR1 is SSHAT and CDR2 FNYEAQ (reference sequence). CDR3 length: 13 residues. The CDR3 DNA follows: TGTGCCAGCAGCCCGGGGGCCTCCTACGAGCAGTACTTC. It encodes CASSPGASYEQYF.

V usage is TRBV27 and J usage is TRBJ2-7; D unclear. The germline V gene encodes CDR1 MNHEY and CDR2 SMNVEV (reference sequence). Trimming removed 4 bases from V and 0 bases from J, with 7 bases in between. The CDR3 has 13 amino acids. The CDR3 loop is CASSSSGSYEQYF. The CDR3 nucleotides read TGTGCCAGCAGTTCGTCCGGCTCCTACGAGCAGTACTTC.

This chain links TRBV11-2 with TRBJ2-5; possible D gene TRBD2, 6 bases. The germline CDR1 and CDR2 sequences are SGHAT and FQNNGV. The ends were cut back, 2 bases at V and 2 bases at J, with 12 bases in the middle. This CDR3 has 15 residues. DNA for the CDR3: TGTGCCAGCAGCTTATATACGGGGGAACAAGAGACCCAGTACTTC. It specifies CASSLYTGEQETQYF.

V usage is TRBV6-5 and J usage is TRBJ2-2, with unresolved D. With 10 bases removed from V and 1 base from J, the gap between germline ends came to 16 bases. This CDR3 is built from 15 residues. CDR1 and CDR2 (germline): MNHEY, SVGAGI. The chain's CDR3 is CATLPPGRNTGELFF. The CDR3 nucleotides are TGTGCCACCTTACCCCCGGGCAGGAACACCGGGGAGCTGTTTTTT.

The V call is TRBV29-1, the J call TRBJ1-2; no clear D. Trimming removed 4 bases from V and 2 bases from J, with 14 bases in between. CDR1 and CDR2 (germline): SQVTM, ANQGSEA. The CDR3 contains 14 residues. This CDR3 is CSVAITEINYGYTF. In DNA form, the CDR3 reads TGCAGCGTTGCGATCACAGAGATCAACTATGGCTACACCTTC.

The rearrangement joins TRBV4-1 to TRBJ2-7, with 8 bases lining up with TRBD1. The ends lost 4 bases at V and 4 bases at J; junction bases unmatched: 12. CDR1 is MGHRA, CDR2 YSYEKL, per germline. The CDR3 contains 16 residues. In nucleotides, the CDR3 is TGCGCCAGCAGCCTTCGAAACGGGGACAGGCAGTACGAGCAGTACTTC. Translated: CASSLRNGDRQYEQYF.

The rearrangement uses TRBV2 and TRBJ2-6; 7 nucleotides line up with TRBD1. This CDR3 has 20 amino acids. V shed 7 bases, J shed 0 bases, and the junction held 18 bases outside the gene matches. The germline gives CDR1 SNHLY, CDR2 FYNNEI. The DNA of the CDR3 is TGTGCCAGCATTCAGTCCAGGACAGGCAAGATTCTCTCTGGGGCCAACGTCCTGACTTTC. Translating it yields CASIQSRTGKILSGANVLTF.

The rearrangement uses TRBV14 and TRBJ2-3; tentative D call: TRBD1 (6 bases). This CDR3 is built from 14 residues. The ends were cut back, 2 bases at V and 12 bases at J, with 18 bases in the middle. In germline, CDR1 is SGHDN, CDR2 FVKESK. CDR3 bases: TGTGCCAGCAGCCAAAGGGGGTCCTTGTCGCTTCAGTATTTT. It is translated as CASSQRGSLSLQYF.

The rearrangement links TRBV5-1 to TRBJ1-4; D not certain. V gave up 0 bases and J gave up 0 bases, with 9 bases separating them. The CDR3 has 16 residues. From germline, CDR1 is SGHRS and CDR2 YFSETQ. The DNA for the CDR3 is TGCGCCAGCAGCTTGGGCGGTGGTGCAACTAATGAAAAACTGTTTTTT. Translation: CASSLGGGATNEKLFF.

CDR3 sequence (DNA): TGTGCCAGCAGACCAGACAGCCGGACCGGGGAGCTGTTTTTT. Encoded protein: CASRPDSRTGELFF. The chain carries TRBV7-9 and TRBJ2-2; tentatively, D is TRBD1 (5 bases). V was cut by 6 bases and J by 5 bases, with 13 bases left in between. Germline CDR1 SEHNR, CDR2 FQNEAQ (reference sequence). The CDR3 covers 14 residues.

This clone has more than one count but fewer than ten. This chain uses TRBV5-4 with TRBJ2-4; perhaps TRBD1 as D (7 bases). This CDR3 spans 13 amino acids. Germline lookup yields CDR1 SGHNT and CDR2 YYREEE (reference sequence). Deletions cut 4 bases from V and 3 bases from J, with 8 bases between. In DNA form, the CDR3 reads TGTGCCAGCAGCCAGGGGGGCAAAAACATTCAGTACTTC. Translation gives CASSQGGKNIQYF.

V usage is TRBV7-8 and J usage is TRBJ1-2; no reliable D call. This CDR3 region has 13 residues. Germline V lookup: CDR1 SGHVS, CDR2 FQNEAQ. Trimming pared 4 bases from V and 8 bases from J, leaving 14 bases between. The CDR3 region has the DNA TGTGCCAGCAGCTCCGGAGGTCCGGTAGGCTACACCTTC. Residues: CASSSGGPVGYTF.

This clone was seen once. V usage is TRBV7-9 and J usage is TRBJ2-5; D possibly uses TRBD1 or TRBD2 (5 bases each). V was clipped by 1 base and J by 7 bases, with 13 bases between them. The CDR3 totals 14 residues. Germline V gene data show CDR1 as SEHNR and CDR2 as FQNEAQ (reference sequence). CDR3 protein: CASSLVGEMVTQYF. CDR3 bases: TGTGCCAGCAGCTTAGTAGGGGAGATGGTGACCCAGTACTTC.

CDR3 amino acids: CASSPYSGTGDNQPQHF. DNA for the CDR3: TGTGCCAGCTCACCATATTCGGGGACAGGGGACAATCAGCCCCAGCATTTT. The rearrangement joins TRBV18 to TRBJ1-5; the match to TRBD1 covers 10 bases. The V segment lost 2 bases and the J segment 3 bases; nucleotides outside the gene matches: 7. This CDR3 region has 17 residues. CDR1 is KGHSH, CDR2 LQKENI, per germline.

The chain has TRBV19 and TRBJ2-1; the D is unclear. With 3 bases removed from V and 0 bases from J, the gap between germline ends came to 6 bases. Germline CDR1 is LNHDA and CDR2 is SQIVND (reference sequence). The CDR3 is 14 amino acids. The CDR3 nucleotides read TGTGCCAGTAGTATCAGCGTCTCCTACAATGAGCAGTTCTTC. Amino acids: CASSISVSYNEQFF.

V usage is TRBV19 and J usage is TRBJ2-7; TRBD2 might be the D (7 bases). The V gene's germline CDR1 is LNHDA and CDR2 SQIVND (reference sequence). V shed 1 base and J shed 4 bases, with 14 bases lying between them. The CDR3 has 15 amino acids. The CDR3 nucleotides read TGTGCCAGTAGTATAGGGGGGGGCCGGCTATACGAGCAGTACTTC. Translating it yields CASSIGGGRLYEQYF.

J is TRBJ2-5 and V is TRBV27; TRBD1 might be the D (6 bases). CDR1 is MNHEY and CDR2 is SMNVEV in the germline V gene (reference sequence). With 3 bases removed from V and 2 bases from J, the gap between germline ends came to 7 bases. This CDR3 spans 13 amino acids. CDR3 residues: CASSLQGQETQYF. The CDR3 DNA is TGTGCCAGCAGTTTGCAGGGGCAAGAGACCCAGTACTTC.

CDR3 residues: CASSYSSGGNQPQHF. DNA of the CDR3: TGTGCCAGCAGTTATTCGTCAGGGGGCAATCAGCCCCAGCATTTT. V usage is TRBV6-5 and J usage is TRBJ1-5; a weak D match, TRBD1 (6 bases). The CDR3 is 15 amino acids. V lost 3 bases and J 2 bases, leaving 11 bases between the germline ends. Germline V gene sequence: CDR1 MNHEY, CDR2 SVGAGI.

V and J are TRBV4-2 and TRBJ1-5; D not certain. CDR3 length: 14 amino acids. The V gene's germline CDR1 is LGHNA and CDR2 YNFKEQ. Trimming took 2 bases from V and 4 from J, leaving 9 bases between them. Here the CDR3 reads CASSQMDGNQPQHF. The CDR3 DNA follows: TGTGCCAGCAGCCAAATGGATGGTAATCAGCCCCAGCATTTT.

This chain links TRBV5-1 with TRBJ2-3; D is possibly TRBD1 (6 bases). Germline V gene lookup returns CDR1 SGHRS and CDR2 YFSETQ. V lost 4 bases to trimming and J lost 2 bases, with 11 bases between them. The length of the CDR3 is 14 residues. The CDR3 DNA reads as TGCGCCAGCAGCCCAGAGGGACACACAGATACGCAGTATTTT. Its protein product is CASSPEGHTDTQYF.